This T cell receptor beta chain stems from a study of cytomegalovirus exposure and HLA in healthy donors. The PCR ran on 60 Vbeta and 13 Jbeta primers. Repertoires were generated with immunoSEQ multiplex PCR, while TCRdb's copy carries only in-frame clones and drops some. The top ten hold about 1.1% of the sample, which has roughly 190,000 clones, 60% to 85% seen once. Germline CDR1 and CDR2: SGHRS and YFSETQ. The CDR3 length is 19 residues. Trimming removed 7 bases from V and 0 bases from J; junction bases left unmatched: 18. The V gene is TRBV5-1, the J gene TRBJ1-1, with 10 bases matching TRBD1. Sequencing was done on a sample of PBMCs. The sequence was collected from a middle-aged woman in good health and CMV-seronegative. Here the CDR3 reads CASRMATGGSGGLNTEAFF. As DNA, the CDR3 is TGCGCCAGCCGGATGGCGACAGGGGGCAGCGGGGGCTTGAACACTGAAGCTTTCTTT.